This TCR beta chain was recorded in a study of blood T cell repertoires in COVID-19. Using immunoSEQ multiplex PCR, the repertoire was profiled, and TCRdb retains in-frame clones only, with some absent. The sample lists hundreds of thousands of clones, 88% occurring once. CDR1 is LNHNV and CDR2 is YYDKDF in the germline V gene (reference sequence). V lost 6 bases and J lost 6; bases outside the gene matches: 7. CDR3 length: 13 amino acids. The genes are TRBV15 and TRBJ1-2; TRBD1 matches 7 bases. The sequence was collected from a woman in her seventies with COVID-19, enrolled during active disease. Material for sequencing was peripheral blood. The CDR3 loop reads CATRPRDRHGYTF. DNA for the CDR3: TGTGCCACCAGGCCCCGGGACAGACATGGCTACACCTTC.